One sample yielded the 26 T cell receptor beta chains listed below, sequenced in a study of lymphopenia after photon versus proton radiotherapy. Data came from immunoSEQ multiplex PCR; TCRdb stores just in-frame clones and leaves some out. The sample lists more than 25,000 clones, around 83% seen once, with under 4.5% in the top ten. The material was peripheral blood, obtained from a patient treated with photon-based radiotherapy. The source of these receptors is a woman in her forties or fifties with pancreatic cancer.

This clone was recorded a few times. This rearrangement joins TRBV6-5 to TRBJ1-2, with D unresolved. Trimming shortened V by 4 bases and J by 7 bases, and 13 bases separated the two germline ends. The CDR3 has 13 residues. The germline gives CDR1 MNHEY, CDR2 SVGAGI. In nucleotides, the CDR3 is TGTGCCAGCAGTTTGGACGCCCGTCGTGGCTACACCTTC. Translation gives CASSLDARRGYTF.

The chain is built from TRBV11-3 and TRBJ2-2, with D hard to call. The V gene's germline CDR1 is SGHNT and CDR2 YENEEA. V was cut by 1 base and J by 0 bases, with 6 bases left in between. This CDR3 region has 15 residues. CDR3 sequence reads: CASSLGLPNTGELFF. CDR3 nucleotide sequence: TGTGCCAGCAGCTTAGGGCTGCCGAACACCGGGGAGCTGTTTTTT.

V and J are TRBV5-1 and TRBJ2-1; the D gene is possibly TRBD2 (6 bases). The CDR3 is 18 amino acids. V was clipped by 3 bases and J by 0 bases, with 19 bases between them. Germline V lookup: CDR1 SGHRS, CDR2 YFSETQ. CDR3 DNA: TGCGCCAGCAGCTGGGGAGCTAGCGCGAAGAGCTCCTACAATGAGCAGTTCTTC. Protein product: CASSWGASAKSSYNEQFF.

This chain joins TRBV29-1 and TRBJ2-1; 8 nucleotides agree with TRBD1. Losses at the gene ends were 5 bases for V and 2 bases for J; bases not matched to a gene: 8. The CDR3 consists of 15 residues. Germline V CDR1 and CDR2: SQVTM, ANQGSEA. CDR3 sequence: CSVSLGQGPYNEQFF. As DNA, the CDR3 is TGCAGCGTTTCCCTAGGACAGGGCCCCTACAATGAGCAGTTCTTC.

The gene calls are TRBV18 and TRBJ1-6, with D possibly matching TRBD1 (5 bases). Trimming stripped 5 bases from V and 7 bases from J, with 12 bases between. The CDR3 totals 14 residues. The V gene's germline CDR1 is KGHSH and CDR2 LQKENI. The CDR3 region is CASSTGTDNSPLHF. CDR3 DNA: TGTGCCAGCTCAACAGGCACCGACAATTCACCCCTCCACTTT.

This chain joins TRBV11-2 and TRBJ2-2; D is perhaps TRBD2 (7 bases). Germline V gene data show CDR1 as SGHAT and CDR2 as FQNNGV. Between the trimmed V and J ends, which lost 5 bases and 3 bases, there was a span of 19 bases. The CDR3 extends over 17 amino acids. CDR3 coding DNA: TGTGCCAGCAGCCCCCGGGGGGTGGGGGCATACACCGGGGAGCTGTTTTTT. Residues: CASSPRGVGAYTGELFF.

The V call is TRBV6-6, the J call TRBJ1-1, with TRBD1 identical over 9 bases. V was clipped by 2 bases and J by 7 bases; unmatched bases: 8. CDR1 is MNHNY and CDR2 is SVGAGI in the germline V gene (reference sequence). The CDR3 runs to 15 residues. CDR3 DNA: TGTGCCAGCAGTTACCGGCCGGGACAGGGATTTGAAGCTTTCTTT. This sequence encodes CASSYRPGQGFEAFF.

The chain links TRBV28 to TRBJ2-1, with 7 bases identical to TRBD1. CDR3 length: 12 amino acids. V trimming: 8 bases; J trimming: 6 bases; junction bases outside the gene matches: 4. CDR1 MDHEN and CDR2 SYDVKM come from the germline V gene. CDR3: CASQGDGNEQFF. CDR3 nucleotide sequence: TGTGCCAGCCAGGGGGACGGCAATGAGCAGTTCTTC.

This clone was detected only once. The chain joins TRBV4-1 to TRBJ2-7; 7 bases align to TRBD2. CDR1 is MGHRA and CDR2 is YSYEKL in the germline V gene. J was trimmed by 2 bases and V by 1 base; bases with no gene match: 8. This CDR3 is 16 amino acids long. CDR3 loop: CASSQVMGEGAYEQYF. CDR3 DNA sequence: TGCGCCAGCAGCCAAGTTATGGGGGAGGGTGCCTACGAGCAGTACTTC.

The rearrangement links TRBV2 to TRBJ1-2; no clear D gene. Germline CDR1 SNHLY, CDR2 FYNNEI. The CDR3 loop spans 12 amino acids. Trimming removed 7 bases at V and 1 base at J, with 7 bases between. CDR3 amino acids: CASKQSNYGYTF. For the CDR3, the DNA is TGTGCCAGCAAACAGAGTAACTATGGCTACACCTTC.

The chain combines TRBV6-1 with TRBJ2-5; D ambiguous. V was pared by 0 bases and J by 5 bases, with 16 bases between. Germline lookup yields CDR1 MNHNS and CDR2 SASEGT. The CDR3 runs 16 residues. CDR3 sequence reads: CASSEAVVLVGETQYF. For the CDR3, the DNA is TGTGCCAGCAGTGAAGCTGTAGTATTAGTGGGCGAGACCCAGTACTTC.

This chain connects TRBV5-6 to TRBJ2-7; D remains ambiguous. There are 14 residues in the CDR3. V lost 0 bases and J 3 bases, leaving 10 bases between the germline ends. Germline loops: CDR1 SGHDT, CDR2 YYEEEE. This chain's CDR3 is CASSLGHRIYEQYF. CDR3 DNA: TGTGCCAGCAGCTTGGGACATCGTATCTACGAGCAGTACTTC.

This chain's CDR3 is CATSRGGYEQYF. Written as DNA, the CDR3 is TGTGCCACCAGCAGAGGAGGTTACGAGCAGTACTTC. The chain uses TRBV15 and TRBJ2-7; D call uncertain. The CDR3 loop spans 12 amino acids. Germline V gene lookup returns CDR1 LNHNV and CDR2 YYDKDF (reference sequence). V was shortened by 1 base and J by 4 bases, with 5 bases between the two germline ends.

J is TRBJ2-5 and V is TRBV7-9; TRBD1 aligns across 7 bases. The DNA end favors TRBJ2-7, so the J call may be wrong. Per the germline V gene, CDR1 is SEHNR and CDR2 is FQNEAQ (reference sequence). The CDR3 sequence is 15 residues long. The DNA for the CDR3 is TGTGCCAGCAGGTCCACAGGGGACCCCTCTTACGAGCAGTACTTC. Its protein is CASRSTGDPSYEQYF.

V usage is TRBV5-4 and J usage is TRBJ2-5; a weak D match, TRBD2 (6 bases). V dropped 6 bases and J dropped 1 base, with 10 bases sitting between them. Germline V gene lookup returns CDR1 SGHNT and CDR2 YYREEE (reference sequence). The CDR3 has 13 amino acids. CDR3 residues: CASTPGLQETQYF. DNA of the CDR3: TGTGCCAGCACCCCGGGACTCCAAGAGACCCAGTACTTC.

The rearrangement uses TRBV5-6 and TRBJ1-5; the D is unclear. The V gene lost 1 base and the J gene lost 3 bases, with 11 bases spanning the gap. The CDR3 consists of 15 residues. CDR1 and CDR2 (germline): SGHDT, YYEEEE. The CDR3 DNA sequence: TGTGCCAGCAGCTTGAGGGCAGTACTCAATCAGCCCCAGCATTTT. It translates to CASSLRAVLNQPQHF.

The chain recombines TRBV6-4 with TRBJ2-3; TRBD2 matches 13 bases. Trimming removed 3 bases from V and 1 base from J; junction bases left unmatched: 4. The CDR3 is 17 amino acids. Germline CDR1 MRHNA, CDR2 SNTAGT. CDR3 sequence: CASSETSGRAGTDTQYF. The CDR3 region has the DNA TGTGCCAGCAGTGAAACTAGCGGGAGGGCCGGCACAGATACGCAGTATTTT.

The rearrangement joins TRBV28 to TRBJ1-5, with 10 nucleotides matching TRBD1. The CDR3 spans 19 residues. V lost 4 bases, J lost 7 bases, and 19 bases stayed unmatched. Germline V lookup: CDR1 MDHEN, CDR2 SYDVKM. This chain's CDR3 is CASSSQQGGDRGKWQPQHF. The DNA of the CDR3 is TGTGCCAGCAGTTCCCAGCAGGGGGGGGACAGGGGAAAGTGGCAGCCCCAGCATTTT.

The chain joins TRBV7-2 to TRBJ2-1, with 7 bases identical to TRBD1. Trimming took 1 base from V and 4 from J; bases not matched to a gene: 10. CDR3 length: 17 residues. CDR1 SGHTA and CDR2 FQGNSA come from the germline V gene. The CDR3 here is CASSLDGRGPPYNEQFF. The CDR3, as DNA: TGTGCCAGCAGCTTAGATGGAAGGGGGCCCCCTTACAATGAGCAGTTCTTC.

The chain has TRBV7-3 and TRBJ1-1; TRBD1 agrees at 8 bases. V was pared by 0 bases and J by 1 base, with 4 bases of the junction left unmatched. Germline V gene sequence: CDR1 SGHTA, CDR2 FQGTGA. This CDR3 has 16 residues. The CDR3 nucleotides read TGTGCCAGCAGCTTAACGGGGACAGGACCGAACACTGAAGCTTTCTTT. This sequence encodes CASSLTGTGPNTEAFF. The variable domain in full, completed from reference TRBV7-3 and TRBJ1-1, reads GAGVSQTPSNKVTEKGKYVELRCDPISGHTALYWYRQSLGQGPEFLIYFQGTGAADDSGLPNDRFFAVRPEGSVSTLKIQRTERGDSAVYLCASSLTGTGPNTEAFFGQGTRLTVV.

By frequency in the sample, this clone is medium-sized. The gene calls are TRBV19 and TRBJ2-1; D may correspond to TRBD1 or TRBD2 (5 bases each). The CDR3 loop spans 13 amino acids. Germline V gene lookup returns CDR1 LNHDA and CDR2 SQIVND (reference sequence). V lost 4 bases, J lost 6 bases, and 10 bases lay in between. CDR3 in amino acids: CASSTSGANEQFF. Here the CDR3 DNA reads TGTGCCAGTAGTACTTCCGGGGCCAATGAGCAGTTCTTC.

CDR3 region: CASRTVESNYGYTF. In DNA, the CDR3 is TGTGCCAGCAGGACTGTGGAGTCTAACTATGGCTACACCTTC. The gene calls are TRBV28 and TRBJ1-2; D is unclear. The ends were cut back, 6 bases at V and 0 bases at J, with 11 bases in the middle. From germline, CDR1 is MDHEN and CDR2 SYDVKM. This CDR3 spans 14 amino acids.

The V and J genes are TRBV19 and TRBJ1-1, with D possibly matching TRBD1 (6 bases). Germline values: CDR1 LNHDA, CDR2 SQIVND (reference sequence). Trimming cost V 1 base and J 2 bases, with 11 bases left between them. There are 15 residues in the CDR3. The CDR3 here is CASSIVSRGNTEAFF. The CDR3 coding sequence is TGTGCCAGTAGTATAGTTTCCAGGGGAAACACTGAAGCTTTCTTT.

The rearrangement links TRBV11-1 to TRBJ1-1, with 8 bases that match TRBD1. With V trimmed by 4 bases and J by 1 base, 14 bases remained unmatched. The germline V gene has CDR1 SGHAT and CDR2 FQDESV (reference sequence). The CDR3 has 18 amino acids. The CDR3 region is CASSYSRGLWAGNTEAFF. CDR3 DNA sequence: TGTGCCAGCAGCTATAGCAGGGGGCTCTGGGCCGGGAACACTGAAGCTTTCTTT.

This clone was picked up a small number of times. This chain joins TRBV2 and TRBJ1-1; D is undetermined. Germline V gives CDR1 SNHLY, CDR2 FYNNEI. CDR3 length: 12 amino acids. The V end was cut by 6 bases, the J end by 4 bases, with 9 bases between. In DNA, the CDR3 is TGTGCCAGCAGCTTCCGGAGCACTGAAGCTTTCTTT. Translated: CASSFRSTEAFF.

This clone came up a few times. This chain joins TRBV7-2 and TRBJ1-1, with D perhaps matching TRBD1 (6 bases). The V end was cut by 8 bases, the J end by 0 bases, with 10 bases between. This CDR3 contains 13 residues. Germline lookup yields CDR1 SGHTA and CDR2 FQGNSA. The CDR3 coding sequence is TGTGCCAGCGGCGGACAGCTGAACACTGAAGCTTTCTTT. Protein product: CASGGQLNTEAFF.